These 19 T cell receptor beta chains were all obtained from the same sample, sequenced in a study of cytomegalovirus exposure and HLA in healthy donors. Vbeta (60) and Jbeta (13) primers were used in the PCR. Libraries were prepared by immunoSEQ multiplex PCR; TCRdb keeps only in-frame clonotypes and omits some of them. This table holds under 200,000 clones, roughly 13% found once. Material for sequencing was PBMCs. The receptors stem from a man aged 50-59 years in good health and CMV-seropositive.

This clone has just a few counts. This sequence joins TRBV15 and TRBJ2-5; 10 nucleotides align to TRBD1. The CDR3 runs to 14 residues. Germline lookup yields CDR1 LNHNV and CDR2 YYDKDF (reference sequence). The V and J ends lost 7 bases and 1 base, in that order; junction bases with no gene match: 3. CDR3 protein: CATTDRGRQETQYF. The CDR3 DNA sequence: TGTGCCACCACTGACAGGGGGCGCCAAGAGACCCAGTACTTC.

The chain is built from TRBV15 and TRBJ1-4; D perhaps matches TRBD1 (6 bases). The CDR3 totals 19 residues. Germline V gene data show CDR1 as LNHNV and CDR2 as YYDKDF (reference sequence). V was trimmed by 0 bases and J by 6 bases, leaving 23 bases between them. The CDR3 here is CATSRDLPGVGSEDEKLFF. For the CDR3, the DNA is TGTGCCACCAGCAGAGATCTTCCAGGGGTAGGATCAGAAGATGAAAAACTGTTTTTT.

Here the CDR3 DNA reads TGTGCCAGTAGTATAAGCGGGGGCGCCTACAATGAGCAGTTCTTC. Translating it yields CASSISGGAYNEQFF. The chain couples TRBV19 to TRBJ2-1; 8 bases fit TRBD2. Per the germline V gene, CDR1 is LNHDA and CDR2 is SQIVND (reference sequence). J was trimmed by 2 bases and V by 2 bases; bases with no gene match: 2. CDR3 size: 15 residues.

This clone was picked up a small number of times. The CDR3 region has the DNA TGCGCCAGCAGCCAAGAGGCAGAGGGCTCCTATAATTCACCCCTCCACTTT. It yields the protein CASSQEAEGSYNSPLHF. The chain links TRBV4-1 to TRBJ1-6, with D unresolved. V dropped 0 bases and J dropped 0 bases, with 9 bases sitting between them. Germline V gene lookup returns CDR1 MGHRA and CDR2 YSYEKL. This CDR3 comprises 17 residues.

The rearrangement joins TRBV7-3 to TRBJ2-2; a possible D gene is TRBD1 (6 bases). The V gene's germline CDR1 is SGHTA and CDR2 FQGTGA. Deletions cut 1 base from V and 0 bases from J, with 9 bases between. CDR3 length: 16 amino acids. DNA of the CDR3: TGTGCCAGCAGCTTAATGGGGGCTCCGAACACCGGGGAGCTGTTTTTT. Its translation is CASSLMGAPNTGELFF.

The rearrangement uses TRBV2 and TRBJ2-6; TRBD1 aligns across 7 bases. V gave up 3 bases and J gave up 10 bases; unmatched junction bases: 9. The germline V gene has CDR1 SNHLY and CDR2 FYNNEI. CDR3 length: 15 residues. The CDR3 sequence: CASSDPGGKVNVLTF. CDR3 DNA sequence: TGTGCCAGCAGTGACCCAGGGGGAAAGGTAAACGTCCTGACTTTC.

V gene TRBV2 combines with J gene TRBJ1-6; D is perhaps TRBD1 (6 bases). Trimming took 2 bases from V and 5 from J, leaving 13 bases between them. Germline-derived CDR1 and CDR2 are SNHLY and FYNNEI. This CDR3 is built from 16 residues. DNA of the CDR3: TGTGCCAGCAGTGAACTCCGGACAGCCAATAATTCACCCCTCCACTTT. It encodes CASSELRTANNSPLHF. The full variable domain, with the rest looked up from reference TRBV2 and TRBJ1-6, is EPEVTQTPSHQVTQMGQEVILRCVPISNHLYFYWYRQILGQKVEFLVSFYNNEISEKSEIFDDQFSVERPDGSNFTLKIRSTKLEDSAMYFCASSELRTANNSPLHFGNGTRLTVT.

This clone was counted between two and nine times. The CDR3 coding sequence is TGTGCCAGCAGCGTAGTTGCGGGGGCCCCCGGGGAGCTGTTTTTT. It specifies CASSVVAGAPGELFF. The chain links TRBV9 to TRBJ2-2, with D possibly being TRBD2 (7 bases). V lost 0 bases and J lost 6, with 12 bases in between. The CDR3 is made up of 15 amino acids. Germline V gene data show CDR1 as SGDLS and CDR2 as YYNGEE.

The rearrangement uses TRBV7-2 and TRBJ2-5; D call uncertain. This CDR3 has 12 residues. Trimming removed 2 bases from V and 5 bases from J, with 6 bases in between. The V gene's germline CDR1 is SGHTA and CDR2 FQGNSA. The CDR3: CASSLYQETQYF. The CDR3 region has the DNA TGTGCCAGCAGCTTATATCAGGAGACCCAGTACTTC.

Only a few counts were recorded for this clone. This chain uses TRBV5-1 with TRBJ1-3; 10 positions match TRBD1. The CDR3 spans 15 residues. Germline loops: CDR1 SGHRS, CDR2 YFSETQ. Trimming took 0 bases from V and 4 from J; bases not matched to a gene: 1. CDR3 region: CASSLGQGAGNTIYF. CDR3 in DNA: TGCGCCAGCAGCTTGGGACAGGGGGCAGGAAACACCATATATTTT.

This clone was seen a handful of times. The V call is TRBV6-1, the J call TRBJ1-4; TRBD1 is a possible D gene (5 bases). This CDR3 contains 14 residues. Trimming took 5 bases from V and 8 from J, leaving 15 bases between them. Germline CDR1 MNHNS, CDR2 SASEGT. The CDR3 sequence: CASSQAGLGEKLFF. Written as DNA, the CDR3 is TGTGCCAGCAGTCAGGCAGGGCTCGGGGAAAAACTGTTTTTT.

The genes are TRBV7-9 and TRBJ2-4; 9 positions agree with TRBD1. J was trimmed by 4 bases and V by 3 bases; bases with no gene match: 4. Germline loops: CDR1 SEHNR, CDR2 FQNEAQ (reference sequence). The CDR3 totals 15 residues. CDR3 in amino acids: CASSLGTGLKNIQYF. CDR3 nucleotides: TGTGCCAGCAGCTTGGGGACAGGGTTAAAAAACATTCAGTACTTC.

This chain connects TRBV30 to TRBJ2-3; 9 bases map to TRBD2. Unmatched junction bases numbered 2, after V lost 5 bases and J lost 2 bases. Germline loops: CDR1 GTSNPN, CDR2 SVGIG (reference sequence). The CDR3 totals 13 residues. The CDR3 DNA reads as TGTGCCTGGGCGGGGGGGAACACAGATACGCAGTATTTT. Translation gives CAWAGGNTDTQYF.

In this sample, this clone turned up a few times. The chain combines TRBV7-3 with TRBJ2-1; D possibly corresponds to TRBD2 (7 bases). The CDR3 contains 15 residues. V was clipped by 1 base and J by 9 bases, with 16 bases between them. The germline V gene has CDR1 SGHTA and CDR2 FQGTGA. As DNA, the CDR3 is TGTGCCAGCAGCTTAATTGTGGGGGGGCTTAGTGAGCAGTTCTTC. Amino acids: CASSLIVGGLSEQFF. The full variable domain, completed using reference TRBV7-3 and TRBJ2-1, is GAGVSQTPSNKVTEKGKYVELRCDPISGHTALYWYRQSLGQGPEFLIYFQGTGAADDSGLPNDRFFAVRPEGSVSTLKIQRTERGDSAVYLCASSLIVGGLSEQFFGPGTRLTVL.

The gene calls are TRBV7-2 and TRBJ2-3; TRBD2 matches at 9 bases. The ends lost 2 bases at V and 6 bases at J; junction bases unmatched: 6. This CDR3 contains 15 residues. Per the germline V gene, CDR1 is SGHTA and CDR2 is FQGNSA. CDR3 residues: CASSLQRGELDTQYF. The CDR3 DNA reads TGTGCCAGCAGCTTACAGCGGGGGGAGTTGGATACGCAGTATTTT.

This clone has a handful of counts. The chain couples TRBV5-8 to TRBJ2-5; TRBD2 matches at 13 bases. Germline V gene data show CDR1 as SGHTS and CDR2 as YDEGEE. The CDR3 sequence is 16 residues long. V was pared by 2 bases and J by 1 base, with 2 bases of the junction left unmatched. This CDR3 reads CASSLGLAGAQETQYF. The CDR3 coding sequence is TGTGCCAGCAGCTTAGGACTAGCGGGGGCCCAAGAGACCCAGTACTTC.

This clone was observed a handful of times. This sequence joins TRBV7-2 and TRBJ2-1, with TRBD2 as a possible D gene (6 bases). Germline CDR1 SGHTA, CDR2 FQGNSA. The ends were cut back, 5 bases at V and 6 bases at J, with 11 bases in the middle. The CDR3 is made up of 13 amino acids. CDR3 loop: CASSRLASNEQFF. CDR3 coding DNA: TGTGCCAGCAGCCGGCTAGCGTCCAATGAGCAGTTCTTC.

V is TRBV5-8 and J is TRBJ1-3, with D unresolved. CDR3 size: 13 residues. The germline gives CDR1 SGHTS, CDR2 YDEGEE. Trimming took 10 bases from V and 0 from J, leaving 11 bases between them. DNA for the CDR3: TGTGCCGTAGGAGGTTACTCTGGAAACACCATATATTTT. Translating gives CAVGGYSGNTIYF.

As DNA, the CDR3 is TGTGCCTGGACTCCCTACAGGGGAATGGGCACCGGGGAGCTGTTTTTT. It specifies CAWTPYRGMGTGELFF. The chain joins TRBV30 to TRBJ2-2, with 7 bases lining up with TRBD1. CDR3 size: 16 residues. Germline CDR1 GTSNPN, CDR2 SVGIG (reference sequence). The V gene end was trimmed by 4 bases and the J gene end by 4 bases; junction bases not matched to a gene: 12.